Presented here are 15 T cell receptor beta chains from one specimen sequenced in a study of TIL therapy for anti-PD-1-resistant metastatic lung cancer. The libraries were made with immunoSEQ v3. Assay used: immunoSEQ multiplex PCR; TCRdb lists only in-frame clones, some missing. The sample gives tens of thousands of clones, around 87% of which show up once; 2.5% to 3% is in the top ten. Stated time point: pre-treatment sample, taken before nivolumab and TIL therapy. The specimen was blood, collected at baseline. The receptor set was obtained from a person aged 30 to 80 with non-small cell lung cancer.

J is TRBJ1-1 and V is TRBV4-2; D gene unclear. CDR3 size: 13 residues. Germline V CDR1 and CDR2: LGHNA, YNFKEQ. V shed 2 bases and J shed 1 base, with 5 bases lying between them. CDR3 DNA: TGTGCCAGCAGCCAAAAACAGAACACTGAAGCTTTCTTT. Translated, it gives CASSQKQNTEAFF.

V and J are TRBV9 and TRBJ1-2, with 8 positions matching TRBD1. Germline V gene data show CDR1 as SGDLS and CDR2 as YYNGEE. The CDR3 runs 13 residues. J lost 4 bases, V lost 3 bases, and 2 bases had no gene match. The CDR3 region has the DNA TGTGCCAGCAGCGAAACAGGGGGCTATGGCTACACCTTC. Translation: CASSETGGYGYTF. The variable domain in full, with the rest retrieved from reference TRBV9 and TRBJ1-2, is DSGVTQTPKHLITATGQRVTLRCSPRSGDLSVYWYQQSLDQGLQFLIQYYNGEERAKGNILERFSAQQFPDLHSELNLSSLELGDSALYFCASSETGGYGYTFGSGTRLTVV.

This chain connects TRBV10-3 to TRBJ2-1; a weak D match, TRBD1 (6 bases). Germline loops: CDR1 ENHRY, CDR2 SYGVKD. V lost 0 bases to trimming and J lost 6 bases, with 9 bases between them. The CDR3 is made up of 14 amino acids. The CDR3: CAISESLRGNEQFF. The CDR3 nucleotides read TGTGCCATCAGTGAGTCACTCAGGGGCAATGAGCAGTTCTTC.

This sequence joins TRBV6-2 or TRBV6-3 and TRBJ1-4, with 12 bases matching TRBD1. Germline loops: CDR1 MNHEY, CDR2 SVGEGT. The V gene end was trimmed by 4 bases and the J gene end by 8 bases; junction bases not matched to a gene: 8. The CDR3 covers 16 residues. This chain's CDR3 is CASSWGQGASGEKLFF. The DNA for the CDR3 is TGTGCCAGCAGTTGGGGACAGGGGGCAAGCGGAGAAAAACTGTTTTTT.

The chain combines TRBV27 with TRBJ1-5, with TRBD1 identical over 7 bases. CDR1 MNHEY and CDR2 SMNVEV come from the germline V gene (reference sequence). This CDR3 is 15 amino acids long. Losses at the gene ends were 5 bases for V and 0 bases for J; bases not matched to a gene: 4. The CDR3 here is CASSATGDSNQPQHF. DNA of the CDR3: TGTGCCAGCAGTGCCACAGGGGATAGCAATCAGCCCCAGCATTTT.

This clone was picked up one time. The chain carries TRBV2 and TRBJ2-7; D uncertain. This CDR3 is built from 11 residues. The germline V gene encodes CDR1 SNHLY and CDR2 FYNNEI. V lost 8 bases and J lost 3, with 8 bases in between. CDR3 nucleotides: TGTGCCAGCCATGACAACTACGAGCAGTACTTC. Its protein product is CASHDNYEQYF.

The rearrangement joins TRBV27 to TRBJ2-2; no clear D gene. Trimming stripped 2 bases from V and 5 bases from J, with 12 bases between. The CDR3 extends over 15 amino acids. Germline lookup yields CDR1 MNHEY and CDR2 SMNVEV (reference sequence). The CDR3 nucleotides read TGTGCCAGCAGTTTACGACTTCCTCAAACCGGGGAGCTGTTTTTT. Its translation is CASSLRLPQTGELFF.

This rearrangement joins TRBV7-3 to TRBJ2-1, with 11 bases identical to TRBD2. The germline gives CDR1 SGHTA, CDR2 FQGTGA. There are 15 residues in the CDR3. J gave up 2 bases and V 5 bases, and 2 bases lay outside the gene matches. Here the CDR3 reads CASSPTSGTYNEQFF. The CDR3 region has the DNA TGTGCCAGCAGCCCGACTAGCGGGACCTACAATGAGCAGTTCTTC.

The chain is built from TRBV28 and TRBJ2-7; D assignment may be TRBD1 or TRBD2 (6 bases each). Germline loops: CDR1 MDHEN, CDR2 SYDVKM. The CDR3 runs to 15 residues. V was cut by 1 base and J by 3 bases, with 13 bases left in between. CDR3 sequence: CASSLFGGLGYEQYF. CDR3 nucleotides: TGTGCCAGCAGTTTATTTGGGGGGCTCGGCTACGAGCAGTACTTC.

This chain uses TRBV3-1 (or the pseudogene TRBV3-2) with TRBJ2-1, with 7 positions matching TRBD2. V lost 7 bases to trimming and J lost 6 bases; unmatched junction nucleotides: 18. CDR1 and CDR2 (germline): LGHDT, YNNKEL (reference sequence). The length of the CDR3 is 17 residues. The CDR3 region has the DNA TGTGCCAGCACCCCAGACCCAGCGGGGCCCCTTATCAATGAGCAGTTCTTC. Its translation is CASTPDPAGPLINEQFF.

This clone was picked up a small number of times. The chain is built from TRBV6-5 and TRBJ2-7; D gene uncertain. Germline V gene data show CDR1 as MNHEY and CDR2 as SVGAGI. The CDR3 extends over 14 amino acids. V was pared by 2 bases and J by 9 bases, with 17 bases between. The CDR3 nucleotides read TGTGCCAGCAGTTACAAAACCTCCGGACCGACGCAGTACTTC. Its translation is CASSYKTSGPTQYF.

The V call is TRBV25-1, the J call TRBJ2-7; D gene unclear. Deletions cut 4 bases from V and 3 bases from J, with 10 bases between. The CDR3 totals 13 residues. Germline V gene sequence: CDR1 MGHDK, CDR2 SYGVNS. CDR3 residues: CASSAGPSYEQYF. The CDR3 nucleotides are TGTGCCAGCAGTGCAGGACCGAGCTACGAGCAGTACTTC.

The chain recombines TRBV20-1 with TRBJ2-3; no reliable D call. Germline V lookup: CDR1 DFQATT, CDR2 SNEGSKA (reference sequence). The CDR3 runs 14 residues. V dropped 3 bases and J dropped 0 bases, with 10 bases sitting between them. The CDR3 region is CSASGPASTDTQYF. The CDR3 coding sequence is TGCAGTGCTAGTGGACCTGCTAGCACAGATACGCAGTATTTT.

This chain uses TRBV6-5 with TRBJ2-1, with D perhaps TRBD1 (6 bases). Trimming left V 6 bases short and J 8 bases short, with 14 bases between. The germline CDR1 and CDR2 sequences are MNHEY and SVGAGI. This CDR3 is 13 amino acids long. Here the CDR3 reads CASRYREWDEQFF. The CDR3 DNA reads as TGTGCCAGCAGGTACAGGGAATGGGATGAGCAGTTCTTC.

The gene calls are TRBV6-6 and TRBJ2-7, with D perhaps being TRBD1 or TRBD2 (5 bases each). The germline CDR1 and CDR2 sequences are MNHNY and SVGAGI (reference sequence). V lost 4 bases to trimming and J lost 3 bases, with 10 bases between them. The CDR3 consists of 13 residues. CDR3 nucleotides: TGTGCCAGCAGTTTCGGGACGGACTACGAGCAGTACTTC. It encodes CASSFGTDYEQYF.